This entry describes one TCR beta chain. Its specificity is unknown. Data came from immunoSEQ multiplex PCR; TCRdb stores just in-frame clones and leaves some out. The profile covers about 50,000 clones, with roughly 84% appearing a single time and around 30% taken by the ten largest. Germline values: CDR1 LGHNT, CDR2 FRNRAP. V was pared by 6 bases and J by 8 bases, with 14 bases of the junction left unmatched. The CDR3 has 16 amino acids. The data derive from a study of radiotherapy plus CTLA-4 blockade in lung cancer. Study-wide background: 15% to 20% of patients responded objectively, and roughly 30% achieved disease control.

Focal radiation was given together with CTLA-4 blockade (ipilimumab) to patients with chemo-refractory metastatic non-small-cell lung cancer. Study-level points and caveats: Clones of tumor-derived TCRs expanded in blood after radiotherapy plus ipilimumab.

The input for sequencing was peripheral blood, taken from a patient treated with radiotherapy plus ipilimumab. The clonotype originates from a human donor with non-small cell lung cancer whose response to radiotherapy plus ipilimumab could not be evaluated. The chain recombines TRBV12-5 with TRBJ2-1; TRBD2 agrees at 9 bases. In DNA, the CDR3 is TGTGCTAGTGGCCGCGGCCTAGCGGGAACCTCGGATGAGCAGTTCTTC. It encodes CASGRGLAGTSDEQFF.